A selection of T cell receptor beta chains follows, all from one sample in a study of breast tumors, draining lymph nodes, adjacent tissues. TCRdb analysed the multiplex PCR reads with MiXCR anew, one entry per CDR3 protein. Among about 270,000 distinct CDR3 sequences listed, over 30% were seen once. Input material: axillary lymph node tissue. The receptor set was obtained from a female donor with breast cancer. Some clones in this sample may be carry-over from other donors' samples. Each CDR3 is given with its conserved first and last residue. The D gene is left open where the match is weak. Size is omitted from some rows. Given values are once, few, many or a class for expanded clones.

TGCGCCAGCAGCCAAGACGGGACTAGCGGGAGATTCTACGAGCAGTACTTC	CASSQDGTSGRFYEQYF	NA	TRBV4-1	TRBJ2-7	TRBD2
TGCGCCAGCAGTCGGTCTCTTGGGACAGGAGTCGCGAACACCGGGGAGCTGTTTTTT	CASSRSLGTGVANTGELFF	few	TRBV5-1	TRBJ2-2	TRBD1
TGTGCCAGTAGTAGCGGGAGGGTAATCGGGGAGCTGTTTTTT	CASSSGRVIGELFF	many	TRBV19	TRBJ2-2	TRBD2
TGCAGCGTTGAGTTAGCGGGACACCGCCACAATGAGCAGTTCTTC	CSVELAGHRHNEQFF	NA	TRBV29-1	TRBJ2-1	TRBD2
TGTGCCAGCAGCCCCCGACTAGCGGGGCTGAACAATGAGCAGTTCTTC	CASSPRLAGLNNEQFF	NA	TRBV7-2	TRBJ2-1	TRBD2
TGTGCCAGCTCACCACCGGGCCGAGGGGAGCTGTTTTTT	CASSPPGRGELFF	NA	TRBV18	TRBJ2-2	NA
TGTGCCAGTAGTATCGACAGGACCTTAAATCAGCCCCAGCATTTT	CASSIDRTLNQPQHF	many	TRBV19	TRBJ1-5	NA
TGTGCCAGCAGCTTAGATGACCCGGGGAGAAACACCATATATTTT	CASSLDDPGRNTIYF	many	TRBV11-2	TRBJ1-3	NA
TGTGCCAATATGGTCAGTGGCACTGAAGCTTTCTTT	CANMVSGTEAFF	NA	TRBV19	TRBJ1-1	NA
TGTGCCACCAGTGACTCGGGACAGAGCTCCTACAATGAGCAGTTCTTC	CATSDSGQSSYNEQFF	many	TRBV24-1	TRBJ2-1	TRBD1
TGTGCCAGCAGTTTTAGGGACAGAACCGATTCCGAGCAGTACTTC	CASSFRDRTDSEQYF	many	TRBV12-3/TRBV12-4	TRBJ2-7	TRBD1
TGCGCCAGCAGCCGGCTAGGGACAGGGGAAGAGACCCAGTACTTC	CASSRLGTGEETQYF	many	TRBV4-1	TRBJ2-5	TRBD1